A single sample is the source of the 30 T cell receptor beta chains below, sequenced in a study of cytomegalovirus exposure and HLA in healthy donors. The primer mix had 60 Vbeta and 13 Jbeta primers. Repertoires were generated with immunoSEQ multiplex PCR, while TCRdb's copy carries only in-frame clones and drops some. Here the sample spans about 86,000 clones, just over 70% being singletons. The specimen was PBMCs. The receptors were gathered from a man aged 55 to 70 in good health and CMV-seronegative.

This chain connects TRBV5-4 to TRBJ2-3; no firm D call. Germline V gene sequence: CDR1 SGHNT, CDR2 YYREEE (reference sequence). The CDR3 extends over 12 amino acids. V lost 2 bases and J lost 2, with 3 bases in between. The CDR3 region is CASSFHTDTQYF. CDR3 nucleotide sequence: TGTGCCAGCAGCTTCCACACAGATACGCAGTATTTT.

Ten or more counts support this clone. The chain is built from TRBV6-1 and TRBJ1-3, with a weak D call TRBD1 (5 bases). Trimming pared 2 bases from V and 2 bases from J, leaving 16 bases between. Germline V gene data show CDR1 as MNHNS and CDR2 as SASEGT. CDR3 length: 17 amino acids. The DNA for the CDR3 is TGTGCCAGCAGTGAATCCCCAGGGCGGGGGACTGGAAACACCATATATTTT. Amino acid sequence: CASSESPGRGTGNTIYF.

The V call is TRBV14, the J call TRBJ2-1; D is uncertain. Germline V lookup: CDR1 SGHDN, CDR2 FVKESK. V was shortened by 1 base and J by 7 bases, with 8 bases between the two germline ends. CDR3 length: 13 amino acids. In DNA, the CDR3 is TGTGCCAGCAGCCAAGGAACAGTTAATGAGCAGTTCTTC. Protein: CASSQGTVNEQFF.

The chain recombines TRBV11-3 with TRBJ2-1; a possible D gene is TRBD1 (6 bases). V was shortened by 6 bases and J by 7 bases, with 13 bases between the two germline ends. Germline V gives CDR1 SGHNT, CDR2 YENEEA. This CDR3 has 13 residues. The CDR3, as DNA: TGTGCCAGCAGTCGGACAGTCTTGAATGAGCAGTTCTTC. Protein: CASSRTVLNEQFF.

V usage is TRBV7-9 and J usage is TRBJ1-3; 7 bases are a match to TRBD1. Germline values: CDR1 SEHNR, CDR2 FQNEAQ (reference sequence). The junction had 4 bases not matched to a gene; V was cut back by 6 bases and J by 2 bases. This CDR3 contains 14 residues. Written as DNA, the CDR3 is TGTGCCAGCAGTCCTACAGGGGCTGGAAACACCATATATTTT. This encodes CASSPTGAGNTIYF.

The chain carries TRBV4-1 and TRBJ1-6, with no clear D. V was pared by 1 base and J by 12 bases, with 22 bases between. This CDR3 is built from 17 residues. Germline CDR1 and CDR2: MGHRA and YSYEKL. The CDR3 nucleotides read TGCGCCAGCAGCCAAGTGTACAGTCCCCTTTTTTTTCTACCCCTCCACTTT. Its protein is CASSQVYSPLFFLPLHF.

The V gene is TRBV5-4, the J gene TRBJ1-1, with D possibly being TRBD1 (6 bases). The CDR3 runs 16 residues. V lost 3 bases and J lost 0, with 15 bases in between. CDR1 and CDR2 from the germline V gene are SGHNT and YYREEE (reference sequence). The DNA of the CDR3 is TGTGCCAGCAGCTCTAGTAAACAGGGCTTGAACACTGAAGCTTTCTTT. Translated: CASSSSKQGLNTEAFF.

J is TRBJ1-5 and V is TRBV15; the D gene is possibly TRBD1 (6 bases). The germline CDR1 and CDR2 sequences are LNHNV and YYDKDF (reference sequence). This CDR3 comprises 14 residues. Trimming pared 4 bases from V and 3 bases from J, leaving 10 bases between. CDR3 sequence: CATSTRDINQPQHF. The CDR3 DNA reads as TGTGCCACCAGCACCCGGGACATCAATCAGCCCCAGCATTTT.

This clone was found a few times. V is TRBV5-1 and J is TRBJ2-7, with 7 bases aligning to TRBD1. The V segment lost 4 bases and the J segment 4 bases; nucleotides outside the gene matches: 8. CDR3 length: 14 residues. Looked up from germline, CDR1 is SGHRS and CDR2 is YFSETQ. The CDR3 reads CASSDHRGEYEQYF. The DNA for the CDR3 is TGCGCCAGCAGCGACCACAGGGGAGAGTACGAGCAGTACTTC.

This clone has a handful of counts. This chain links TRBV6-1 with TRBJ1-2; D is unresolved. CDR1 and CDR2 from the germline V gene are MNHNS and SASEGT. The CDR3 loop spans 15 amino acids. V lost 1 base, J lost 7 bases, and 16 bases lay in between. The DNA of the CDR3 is TGTGCCAGCAGTGAAGATCCCCCCCCCTTGAGTGGCTACACCTTC. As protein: CASSEDPPPLSGYTF.

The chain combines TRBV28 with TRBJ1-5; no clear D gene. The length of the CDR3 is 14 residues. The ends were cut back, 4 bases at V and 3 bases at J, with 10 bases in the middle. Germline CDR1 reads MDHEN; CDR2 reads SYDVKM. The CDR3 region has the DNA TGTGCCAGCAGTTCTAGTGGGTTCAATCAGCCCCAGCATTTT. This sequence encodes CASSSSGFNQPQHF.

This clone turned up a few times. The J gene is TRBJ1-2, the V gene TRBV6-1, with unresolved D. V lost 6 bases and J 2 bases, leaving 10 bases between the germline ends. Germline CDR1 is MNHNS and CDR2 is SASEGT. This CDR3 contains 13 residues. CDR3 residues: CASSRAGNYGYTF. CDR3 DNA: TGTGCCAGCAGCCGAGCGGGAAACTATGGCTACACCTTC.

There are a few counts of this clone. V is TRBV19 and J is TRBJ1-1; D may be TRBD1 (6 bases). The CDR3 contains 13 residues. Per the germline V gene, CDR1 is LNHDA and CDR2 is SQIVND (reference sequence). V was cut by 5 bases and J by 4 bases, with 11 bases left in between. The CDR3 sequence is CASSRQVGTEAFF. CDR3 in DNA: TGTGCCAGTAGTCGACAGGTGGGCACTGAAGCTTTCTTT. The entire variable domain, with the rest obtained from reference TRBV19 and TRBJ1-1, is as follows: DGGITQSPKYLFRKEGQNVTLSCEQNLNHDAMYWYRQDPGQGLRLIYYSQIVNDFQKGDIAEGYSVSREKKESFPLTVTSAQKNPTAFYLCASSRQVGTEAFFGQGTRLTVV.

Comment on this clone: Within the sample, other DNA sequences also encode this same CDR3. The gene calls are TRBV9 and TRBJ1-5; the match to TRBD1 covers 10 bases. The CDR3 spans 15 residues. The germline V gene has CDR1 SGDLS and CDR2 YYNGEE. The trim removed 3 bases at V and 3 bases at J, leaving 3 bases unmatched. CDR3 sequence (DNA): TGTGCCAGCAGCGAAGGACAGGGGGTCAATCAGCCCCAGCATTTT. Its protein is CASSEGQGVNQPQHF.

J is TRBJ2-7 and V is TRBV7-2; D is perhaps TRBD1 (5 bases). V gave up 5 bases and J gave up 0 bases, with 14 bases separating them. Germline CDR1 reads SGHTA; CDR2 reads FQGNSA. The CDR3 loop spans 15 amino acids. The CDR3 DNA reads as TGTGCCAGCAGCCCTTCCCGGACAACCTCCTACGAGCAGTACTTC. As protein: CASSPSRTTSYEQYF. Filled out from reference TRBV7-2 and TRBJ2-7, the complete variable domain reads GAGVSQSPSNKVTEKGKDVELRCDPISGHTALYWYRQSLGQGLEFLIYFQGNSAPDKSGLPSDRFSAERTGGSVSTLTIQRTQQEDSAVYLCASSPSRTTSYEQYFGPGTRLTVT.

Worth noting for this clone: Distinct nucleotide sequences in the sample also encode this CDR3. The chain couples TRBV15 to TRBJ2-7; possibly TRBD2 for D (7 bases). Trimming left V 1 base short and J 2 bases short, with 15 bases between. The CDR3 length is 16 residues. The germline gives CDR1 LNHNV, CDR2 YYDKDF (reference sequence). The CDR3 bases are TGTGCCACCAGCAGAGGAGCGGGACAATATGCCTACGAGCAGTACTTC. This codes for CATSRGAGQYAYEQYF.

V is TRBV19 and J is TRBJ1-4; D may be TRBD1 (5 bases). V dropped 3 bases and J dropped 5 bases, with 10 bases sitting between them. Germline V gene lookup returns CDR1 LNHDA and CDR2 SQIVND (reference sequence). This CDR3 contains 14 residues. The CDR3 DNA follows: TGTGCCAGTAGTATTTGGGGCCCAAATGAAAAACTGTTTTTT. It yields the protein CASSIWGPNEKLFF.

Here the CDR3 DNA reads TGTGCCAGCAGCGAGGAGCGAGGCGAGCAGTACTTC. This translates into CASSEERGEQYF. V and J are TRBV5-6 and TRBJ2-7; D ambiguous. Trimming removed 4 bases from V and 6 bases from J, with 11 bases in between. Per the germline V gene, CDR1 is SGHDT and CDR2 is YYEEEE. CDR3 size: 12 residues. Looking up the rest from reference TRBV5-6 and TRBJ2-7 gives the full variable domain: DAGVTQSPTHLIKTRGQQVTLRCSPKSGHDTVSWYQQALGQGPQFIFQYYEEEERQRGNFPDRFSGHQFPNYSSELNVNALLLGDSALYLCASSEERGEQYFGPGTRLTVT.

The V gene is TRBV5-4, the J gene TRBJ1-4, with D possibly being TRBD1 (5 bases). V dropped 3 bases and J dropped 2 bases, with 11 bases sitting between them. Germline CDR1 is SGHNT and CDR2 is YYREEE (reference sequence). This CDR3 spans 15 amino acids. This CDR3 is CASSSGGITNEKLFF. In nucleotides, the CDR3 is TGTGCCAGCAGCTCCGGGGGTATCACTAATGAAAAACTGTTTTTT.

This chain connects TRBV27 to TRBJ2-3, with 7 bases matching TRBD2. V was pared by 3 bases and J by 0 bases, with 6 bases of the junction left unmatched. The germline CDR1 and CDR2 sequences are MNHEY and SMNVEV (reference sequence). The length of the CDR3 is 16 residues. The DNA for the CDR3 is TGTGCCAGCAGTTTCACTAGCGTGACTAGCACAGATACGCAGTATTTT. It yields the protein CASSFTSVTSTDTQYF.

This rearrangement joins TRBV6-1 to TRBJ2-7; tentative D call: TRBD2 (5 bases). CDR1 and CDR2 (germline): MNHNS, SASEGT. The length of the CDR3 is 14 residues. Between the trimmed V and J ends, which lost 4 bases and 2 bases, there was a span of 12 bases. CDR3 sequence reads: CASSGGEGTYEQYF. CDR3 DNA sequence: TGTGCCAGCAGTGGCGGAGAGGGTACCTACGAGCAGTACTTC.

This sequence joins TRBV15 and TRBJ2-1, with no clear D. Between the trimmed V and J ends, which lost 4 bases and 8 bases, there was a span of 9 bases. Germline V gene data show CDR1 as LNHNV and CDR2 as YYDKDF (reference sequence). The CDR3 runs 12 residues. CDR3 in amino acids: CATSTRLDEQFF. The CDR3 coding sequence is TGTGCCACCAGCACCCGGTTGGATGAGCAGTTCTTC.

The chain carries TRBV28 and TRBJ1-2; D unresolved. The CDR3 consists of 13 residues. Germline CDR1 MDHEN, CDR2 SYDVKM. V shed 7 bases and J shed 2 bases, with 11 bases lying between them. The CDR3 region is CASNPLANYGYTF. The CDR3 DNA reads TGTGCCAGCAACCCCCTGGCCAACTATGGCTACACCTTC.

CDR3 in amino acids: CASSVQSHTEAFF. The CDR3, as DNA: TGTGCCAGCAGTGTACAGTCTCACACTGAAGCTTTCTTT. V and J are TRBV6-1 and TRBJ1-1; D gene uncertain. Germline V gene lookup returns CDR1 MNHNS and CDR2 SASEGT. This CDR3 is 13 amino acids long. The V end was cut by 4 bases, the J end by 3 bases, with 9 bases between.

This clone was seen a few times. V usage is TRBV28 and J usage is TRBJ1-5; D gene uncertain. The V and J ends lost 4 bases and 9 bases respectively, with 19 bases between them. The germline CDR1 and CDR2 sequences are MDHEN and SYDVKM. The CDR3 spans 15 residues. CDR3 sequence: CASSSEGAGGGPQHF. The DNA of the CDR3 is TGTGCCAGCAGTTCCGAGGGAGCGGGTGGCGGGCCCCAGCATTTT.

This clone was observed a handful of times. This CDR3 is CASRGTGTSNYGYTF. CDR3 coding DNA: TGTGCCAGCAGAGGGACAGGGACTTCTAACTATGGCTACACCTTC. V is TRBV2 and J is TRBJ1-2; TRBD1 agrees at 9 bases. The CDR3 extends over 15 amino acids. Germline V gives CDR1 SNHLY, CDR2 FYNNEI. With V trimmed by 6 bases and J by 0 bases, 5 bases remained unmatched.

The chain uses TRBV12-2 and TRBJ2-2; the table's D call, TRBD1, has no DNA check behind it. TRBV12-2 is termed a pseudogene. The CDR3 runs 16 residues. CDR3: CASRFSGDTSTRELFF. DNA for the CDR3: TGTGCAAGTCGCTTCTCAGGGGATACGAGCACCAGGGAGCTGTTTTTT.

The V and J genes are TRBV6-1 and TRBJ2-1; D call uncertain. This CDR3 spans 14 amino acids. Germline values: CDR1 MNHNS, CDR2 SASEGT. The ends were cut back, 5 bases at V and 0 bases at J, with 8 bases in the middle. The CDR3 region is CASSTLSSYNEQFF. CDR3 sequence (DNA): TGTGCCAGCAGTACTCTGAGCTCCTACAATGAGCAGTTCTTC.

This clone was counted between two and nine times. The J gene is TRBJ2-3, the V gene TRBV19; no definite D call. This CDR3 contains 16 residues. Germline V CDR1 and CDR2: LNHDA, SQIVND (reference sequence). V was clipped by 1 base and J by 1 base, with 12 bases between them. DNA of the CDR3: TGTGCCAGTAGTATAGGAGGCCGAGGAGGCACAGATACGCAGTATTTT. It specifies CASSIGGRGGTDTQYF.

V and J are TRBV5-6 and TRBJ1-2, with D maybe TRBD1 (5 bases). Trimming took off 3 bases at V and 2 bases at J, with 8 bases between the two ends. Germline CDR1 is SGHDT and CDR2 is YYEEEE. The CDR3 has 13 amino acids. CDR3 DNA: TGTGCCAGCAGCTGGGGGGGAAACTATGGCTACACCTTC. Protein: CASSWGGNYGYTF.